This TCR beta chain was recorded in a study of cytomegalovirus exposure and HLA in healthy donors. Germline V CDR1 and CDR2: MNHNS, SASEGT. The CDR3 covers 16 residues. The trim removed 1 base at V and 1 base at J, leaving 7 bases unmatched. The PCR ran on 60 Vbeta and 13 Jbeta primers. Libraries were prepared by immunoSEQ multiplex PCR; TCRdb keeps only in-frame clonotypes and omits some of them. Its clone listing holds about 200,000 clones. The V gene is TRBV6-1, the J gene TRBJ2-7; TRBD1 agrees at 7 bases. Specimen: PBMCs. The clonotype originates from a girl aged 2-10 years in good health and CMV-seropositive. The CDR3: CASSEEIGTESYEQYF. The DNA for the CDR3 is TGTGCCAGCAGTGAAGAAATCGGGACAGAGTCCTACGAGCAGTACTTC.